This T cell receptor beta chain was documented in a study of cytomegalovirus exposure and HLA in healthy donors. Study-level points and caveats: TRBV6-2, TRBV6-3 and some other V segments were excluded as indistinguishable. Presence/absence analysis assumed near-uniform sequencing depth across donors. Previously analyzed data showed that most TCR beta V segments were productive at a frequency of about 87% or about 30%. V- and J-gene trimming in TCR beta was tied to a missense DCLRE1C variant by an analysis performed later.

As for this clone: No antigen is known for it.

Trimming stripped 0 bases from V and 1 base from J, with 22 bases between. The CDR3 sequence is 19 residues long. Germline V gives CDR1 SGHRS, CDR2 YFSETQ. The PCR was carried out with 60 Vbeta primers and 13 Jbeta primers. Repertoires were generated with immunoSEQ multiplex PCR, while TCRdb's copy carries only in-frame clones and drops some. The sample lists more than 90,000 clones, roughly four fifths occurring once. The sequence was collected from a human donor in good health. The material sequenced was PBMCs. The genes are TRBV5-1 and TRBJ1-1; a weak D match, TRBD1 (6 bases). CDR3 in DNA: TGCGCCAGCAGCTTGGGGGCAGGGGCCGGACGAAGACCGAACACTGAAGCTTTCTTT. Translated, it gives CASSLGAGAGRRPNTEAFF.